This passage covers 20 T cell receptor beta chains from one sample sequenced in a study of T cell responses to AZD1222 COVID-19 vaccine. Some clones are missing from TCRdb's copy, which holds only in-frame ones; the method was immunoSEQ multiplex PCR. Of about 150,000 clones listed, roughly 90% are singletons. This specimen was peripheral blood, taken on day 0 of AZD1222 vaccination. The receptors were sampled from an adult in good health.

This sequence joins TRBV9 and TRBJ1-4; 10 positions agree with TRBD1. V lost 3 bases, J lost 5 bases, and 1 base stayed unmatched. In germline, CDR1 is SGDLS, CDR2 YYNGEE. This CDR3 is 14 amino acids long. The CDR3 DNA reads TGTGCCAGCAGCGAGGACAGGGGGAATGAAAAACTGTTTTTT. It yields the protein CASSEDRGNEKLFF.

This chain uses TRBV21-1 with TRBJ2-1; the table assigns TRBD2, which was not confirmed against the DNA. TRBV21-1 is classified as a pseudogene. The CDR3 sequence is 14 residues long. The CDR3 region has the DNA TGTGCCAGCAGCAAAGTCGGGAGAAACAATGAGCAGTTCTTC. This codes for CASSKVGRNNEQFF.

The rearrangement uses TRBV27 and TRBJ2-7; D gene uncertain. Germline V lookup: CDR1 MNHEY, CDR2 SMNVEV (reference sequence). V dropped 7 bases and J dropped 0 bases, with 16 bases sitting between them. The CDR3 totals 15 residues. The CDR3 nucleotides read TGTGCCAGCAAAATCGACGGGTCGATCTCCTACGAGCAGTACTTC. It codes for CASKIDGSISYEQYF.

This clone was recorded a few times. This chain uses TRBV15 with TRBJ2-1, with 8 bases aligning to TRBD1. The CDR3 has 12 residues. V lost 8 bases to trimming and J lost 7 bases; unmatched junction nucleotides: 4. The germline gives CDR1 LNHNV, CDR2 YYDKDF (reference sequence). As DNA, the CDR3 is TGTGCCACCCGGGACAGGCAGAATGAGCAGTTCTTC. Amino acid sequence: CATRDRQNEQFF.

V gene TRBV10-3 combines with J gene TRBJ2-3; 10 bases align to TRBD1. V trimming: 2 bases; J trimming: 3 bases; junction bases outside the gene matches: 8. Per germline, CDR1 ENHRY and CDR2 SYGVKD. This CDR3 is built from 17 residues. For the CDR3, the DNA is TGTGCCATCAGTGAGCGACCGGGACAGGGGTTGACAGATACGCAGTATTTT. Encoded protein: CAISERPGQGLTDTQYF.

The sample holds a few counts of this clone. The identical CDR3 is also encoded by other nucleotide sequences in the sample. The chain joins TRBV18 to TRBJ2-7; D ambiguous. Deletions cut 3 bases from V and 0 bases from J, with 3 bases between. Germline lookup yields CDR1 KGHSH and CDR2 LQKENI. The CDR3 has 12 residues. The CDR3 reads CASSPSSYEQYF. The DNA for the CDR3 is TGTGCCAGCTCACCGAGCTCCTACGAGCAGTACTTC. Full variable domain (rest looked up from reference TRBV18 and TRBJ2-7): NAGVMQNPRHLVRRRGQEARLRCSPMKGHSHVYWYRQLPEEGLKFMVYLQKENIIDESGMPKERFSAEFPKEGPSILRIQQVVRGDSAAYFCASSPSSYEQYFGPGTRLTVT.

This clone appeared a few times. The rearrangement links TRBV6-5 to TRBJ1-5; maybe TRBD1 (6 bases). Germline-derived CDR1 and CDR2 are MNHEY and SVGAGI. The CDR3 contains 15 residues. V dropped 6 bases and J dropped 7 bases, with 19 bases sitting between them. CDR3 in amino acids: CASSLLQGKEQPQHF. In DNA form, the CDR3 reads TGTGCCAGCAGCTTGCTACAGGGTAAGGAACAGCCCCAGCATTTT.

This chain connects TRBV18 to TRBJ1-1, with 7 bases matching TRBD1. V lost 0 bases, J lost 10 bases, and 5 bases stayed unmatched. This CDR3 has 13 residues. CDR1 is KGHSH and CDR2 is LQKENI in the germline V gene. Here the CDR3 reads CASSPPGQGGAFF. Written as DNA, the CDR3 is TGTGCCAGCTCACCACCGGGGCAGGGGGGAGCTTTCTTT.

V and J are TRBV10-3 and TRBJ1-1; a possible D gene is TRBD1 (5 bases). Germline assignment: CDR1 ENHRY and CDR2 SYGVKD. V dropped 4 bases and J dropped 3 bases, with 9 bases sitting between them. The CDR3 spans 13 residues. The CDR3 loop reads CAISVGEDTEAFF. DNA for the CDR3: TGTGCCATCAGTGTAGGGGAGGACACTGAAGCTTTCTTT.

The chain carries TRBV11-2 and TRBJ1-3, with D unresolved. The germline CDR1 and CDR2 sequences are SGHAT and FQNNGV. The CDR3 consists of 16 residues. V dropped 5 bases and J dropped 2 bases, with 16 bases sitting between them. CDR3 DNA sequence: TGTGCCAGCAGCGCACAGCCCCCAGGCGCTGGAAACACCATATATTTT. Its translation is CASSAQPPGAGNTIYF.

CDR3 sequence (DNA): TGCAGCGCCTCATTGGGGACAGCGAACACCGGGGAGCTGTTTTTT. It specifies CSASLGTANTGELFF. The J gene is TRBJ2-2, the V gene TRBV29-1; 7 bases are shared with TRBD1. With V trimmed by 7 bases and J by 0 bases, 8 bases remained unmatched. The CDR3 is made up of 15 amino acids. CDR1 and CDR2 (germline): SQVTM, ANQGSEA.

The chain uses TRBV29-1 and TRBJ1-2, with a weak D call TRBD1 (6 bases). The germline V and J ends were trimmed by 5 bases and 4 bases, with 14 bases remaining between them. Germline V gene lookup returns CDR1 SQVTM and CDR2 ANQGSEA. The CDR3 spans 13 residues. The CDR3 sequence: CSVRGGSGYGYTF. Written as DNA, the CDR3 is TGCAGCGTTCGAGGGGGTTCTGGCTATGGCTACACCTTC.

This chain connects TRBV5-1 to TRBJ1-5, with unresolved D. The CDR3 has 14 residues. Germline assignment: CDR1 SGHRS and CDR2 YFSETQ. The V gene lost 4 bases and the J gene lost 6 bases, with 14 bases spanning the gap. CDR3 amino acids: CASSEGLEGQPQHF. The CDR3 coding sequence is TGCGCCAGCAGCGAAGGTCTCGAGGGTCAGCCCCAGCATTTT.

The chain combines TRBV6-5 with TRBJ2-2; D not resolved. Germline CDR1 reads MNHEY; CDR2 reads SVGAGI. The CDR3 runs 14 residues. Trimming pared 9 bases from V and 1 base from J, leaving 12 bases between. DNA of the CDR3: TGTGCCAGTCAGCCGACCTGGAACACCGGGGAGCTGTTTTTT. Translation gives CASQPTWNTGELFF.

The chain combines TRBV7-2 with TRBJ1-5; D is uncertain. V lost 5 bases and J lost 0, with 14 bases in between. There are 16 residues in the CDR3. Germline V CDR1 and CDR2: SGHTA, FQGNSA. The CDR3 loop reads CASSPTGRDSNQPQHF. CDR3 bases: TGTGCCAGCAGCCCGACGGGGAGGGATAGCAATCAGCCCCAGCATTTT.

The CDR3 sequence is CASSQLGTVNEKLFF. The CDR3 DNA sequence: TGCGCCAGCAGCCAGCTCGGGACAGTTAATGAAAAACTGTTTTTT. The chain employs TRBV4-3 and TRBJ1-4; 7 nucleotides match TRBD1. This CDR3 has 15 amino acids. The V segment lost 3 bases and the J segment 4 bases; nucleotides outside the gene matches: 5. Germline-derived CDR1 and CDR2 are LGHNA and YSLEER.

The V and J genes are TRBV4-3 and TRBJ1-6, with D uncertain. The CDR3 runs 15 residues. The germline gives CDR1 LGHNA, CDR2 YSLEER. The V gene lost 0 bases and the J gene lost 10 bases, with 13 bases spanning the gap. CDR3 sequence (DNA): TGCGCCAGCAGCCAAGATCGCGGGGAAGGGTCACCCCTCCACTTT. Translation gives CASSQDRGEGSPLHF.

The chain links TRBV5-5 to TRBJ2-1, with 10 nucleotides matching TRBD1. J lost 7 bases, V lost 4 bases, and 5 bases had no gene match. CDR1 and CDR2 from the germline V gene are SGHKS and YYEKEE (reference sequence). The CDR3 consists of 14 residues. CDR3 loop: CASSRDRGGNEQFF. The CDR3 DNA reads as TGTGCCAGCAGCCGGGACAGGGGCGGGAATGAGCAGTTCTTC.

V gene TRBV7-9 combines with J gene TRBJ2-2; D is unclear. CDR3 size: 15 residues. The ends were cut back, 5 bases at V and 1 base at J, with 11 bases in the middle. Germline V CDR1 and CDR2: SEHNR, FQNEAQ (reference sequence). CDR3 in amino acids: CASSPRALNTGELFF. CDR3 in DNA: TGTGCCAGCAGCCCCCGGGCCTTGAACACCGGGGAGCTGTTTTTT.

This chain uses TRBV18 with TRBJ2-5, with D perhaps matching TRBD1 (5 bases). Trimming shortened V by 3 bases and J by 3 bases, and 8 bases separated the two germline ends. In germline, CDR1 is KGHSH, CDR2 LQKENI. This CDR3 region has 13 residues. CDR3 loop: CASSPGREETQYF. The CDR3 DNA is TGTGCCAGCTCACCCGGCAGGGAAGAGACCCAGTACTTC.